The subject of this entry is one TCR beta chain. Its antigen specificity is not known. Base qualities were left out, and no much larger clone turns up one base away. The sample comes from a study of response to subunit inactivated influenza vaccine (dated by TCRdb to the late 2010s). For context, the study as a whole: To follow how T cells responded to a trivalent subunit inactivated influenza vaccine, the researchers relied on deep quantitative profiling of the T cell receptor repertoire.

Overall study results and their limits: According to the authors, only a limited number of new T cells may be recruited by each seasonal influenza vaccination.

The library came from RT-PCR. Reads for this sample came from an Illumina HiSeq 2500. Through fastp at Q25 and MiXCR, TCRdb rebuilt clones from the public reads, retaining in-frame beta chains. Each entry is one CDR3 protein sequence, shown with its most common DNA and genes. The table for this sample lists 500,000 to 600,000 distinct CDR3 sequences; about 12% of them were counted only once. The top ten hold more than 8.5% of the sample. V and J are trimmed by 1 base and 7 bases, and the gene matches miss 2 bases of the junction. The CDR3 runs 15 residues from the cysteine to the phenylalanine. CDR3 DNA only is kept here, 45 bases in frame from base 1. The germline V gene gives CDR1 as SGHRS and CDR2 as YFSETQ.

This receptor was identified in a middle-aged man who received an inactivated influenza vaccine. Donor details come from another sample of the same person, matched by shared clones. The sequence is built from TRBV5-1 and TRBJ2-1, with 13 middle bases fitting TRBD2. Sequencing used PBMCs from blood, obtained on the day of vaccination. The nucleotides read TGCGCCAGCAGCTTGAGACTAGCGGGAGGTAATGAGCAGTTCTTC. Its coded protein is CASSLRLAGGNEQFF.